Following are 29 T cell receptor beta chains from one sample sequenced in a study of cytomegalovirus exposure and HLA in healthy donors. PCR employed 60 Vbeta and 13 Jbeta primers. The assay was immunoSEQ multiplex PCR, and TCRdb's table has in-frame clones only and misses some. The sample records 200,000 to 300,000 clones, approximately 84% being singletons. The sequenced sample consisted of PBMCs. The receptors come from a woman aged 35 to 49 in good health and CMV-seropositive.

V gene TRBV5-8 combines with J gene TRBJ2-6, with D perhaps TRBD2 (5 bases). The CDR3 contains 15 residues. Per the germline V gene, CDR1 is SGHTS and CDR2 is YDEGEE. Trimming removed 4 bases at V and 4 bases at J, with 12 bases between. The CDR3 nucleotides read TGTGCCAGCAGCAGTCGGAGGCCAGGGGCCAACGTCCTGACTTTC. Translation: CASSSRRPGANVLTF. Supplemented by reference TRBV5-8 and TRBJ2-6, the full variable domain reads EAGVTQSPTHLIKTRGQQATLRCSPISGHTSVYWYQQALGLGLQFLLWYDEGEERNRGNFPPRFSGRQFPNYSSELNVNALELEDSALYLCASSSRRPGANVLTFGAGSRLTVL.

CDR3 bases: TGTGCCAGTAGTATAGGATGGGGGCAGTACAGCTCCTACGAGCAGTACTTC. This sequence encodes CASSIGWGQYSSYEQYF. This chain joins TRBV19 and TRBJ2-7; perhaps TRBD1 as D (6 bases). The germline V gene encodes CDR1 LNHDA and CDR2 SQIVND (reference sequence). The CDR3 has 17 amino acids. V dropped 1 base and J dropped 0 bases, with 16 bases sitting between them.

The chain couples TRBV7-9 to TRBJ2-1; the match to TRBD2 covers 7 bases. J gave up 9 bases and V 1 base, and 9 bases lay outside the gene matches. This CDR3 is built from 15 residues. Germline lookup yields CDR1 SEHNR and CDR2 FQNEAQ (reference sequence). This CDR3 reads CASSLGLRGSGEQFF. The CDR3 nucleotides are TGTGCCAGCAGCTTAGGTCTCCGCGGGAGTGGTGAGCAGTTCTTC.

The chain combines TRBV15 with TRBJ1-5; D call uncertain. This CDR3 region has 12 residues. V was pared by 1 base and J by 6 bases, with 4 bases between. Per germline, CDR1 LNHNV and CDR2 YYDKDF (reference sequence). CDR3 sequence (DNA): TGTGCCACCAGCAGAGCCGGTCAGCCCCAGCATTTT. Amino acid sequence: CATSRAGQPQHF.

The CDR3 protein is CASKTGAEINTEAFF. The CDR3 DNA follows: TGCGCCAGCAAGACAGGGGCCGAAATTAACACTGAAGCTTTCTTT. The chain joins TRBV5-1 to TRBJ1-1; 8 nucleotides align to TRBD1. The J segment lost 2 bases and the V segment lost 6 bases, leaving 9 bases of the junction unmatched. The CDR3 has 15 residues. In germline, CDR1 is SGHRS, CDR2 YFSETQ.

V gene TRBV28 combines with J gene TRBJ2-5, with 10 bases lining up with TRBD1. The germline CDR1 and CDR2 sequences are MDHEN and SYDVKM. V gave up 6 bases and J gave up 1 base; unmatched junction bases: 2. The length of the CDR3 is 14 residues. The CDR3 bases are TGTGCCAGCAGCAGGACAGGGGGCCAAGAGACCCAGTACTTC. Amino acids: CASSRTGGQETQYF.

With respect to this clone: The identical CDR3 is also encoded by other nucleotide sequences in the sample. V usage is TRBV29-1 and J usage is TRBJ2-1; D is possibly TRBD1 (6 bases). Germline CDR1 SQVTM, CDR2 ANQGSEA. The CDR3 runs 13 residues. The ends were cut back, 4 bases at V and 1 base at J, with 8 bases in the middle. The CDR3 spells CSVVGGSYNEQFF. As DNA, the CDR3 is TGCAGCGTTGTAGGGGGTTCCTACAATGAGCAGTTCTTC.

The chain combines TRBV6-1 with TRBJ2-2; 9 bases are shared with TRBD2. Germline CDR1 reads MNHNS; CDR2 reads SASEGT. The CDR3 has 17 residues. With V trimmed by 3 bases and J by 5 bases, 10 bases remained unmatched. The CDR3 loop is CASSEVAGAGKTGELFF. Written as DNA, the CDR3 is TGTGCCAGCAGTGAGGTAGCGGGGGCCGGGAAGACCGGGGAGCTGTTTTTT.

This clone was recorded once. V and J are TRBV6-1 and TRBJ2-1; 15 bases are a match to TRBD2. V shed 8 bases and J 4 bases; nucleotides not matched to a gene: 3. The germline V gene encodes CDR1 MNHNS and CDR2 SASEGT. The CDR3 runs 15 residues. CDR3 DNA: TGTGCCAGCTTCGGACTAGCGGGGGGGTACAATGAGCAGTTCTTC. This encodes CASFGLAGGYNEQFF.

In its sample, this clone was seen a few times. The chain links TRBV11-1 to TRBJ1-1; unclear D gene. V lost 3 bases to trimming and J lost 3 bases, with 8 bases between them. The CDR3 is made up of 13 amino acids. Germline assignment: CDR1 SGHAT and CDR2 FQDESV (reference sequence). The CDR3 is CASSFRGYTEAFF. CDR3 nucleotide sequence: TGTGCCAGCAGCTTCCGAGGTTACACTGAAGCTTTCTTT. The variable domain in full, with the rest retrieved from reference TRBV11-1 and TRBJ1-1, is EAEVAQSPRYKITEKSQAVAFWCDPISGHATLYWYRQILGQGPELLVQFQDESVVDDSQLPKDRFSAERLKGVDSTLKIQPAELGDSAMYLCASSFRGYTEAFFGQGTRLTVV.

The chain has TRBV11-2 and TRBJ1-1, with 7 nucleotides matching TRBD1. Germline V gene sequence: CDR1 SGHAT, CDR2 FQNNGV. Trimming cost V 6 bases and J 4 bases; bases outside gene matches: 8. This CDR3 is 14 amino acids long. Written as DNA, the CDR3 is TGTGCCAGCAGTTTCACAGGGGTAGGCACTGAAGCTTTCTTT. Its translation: CASSFTGVGTEAFF.

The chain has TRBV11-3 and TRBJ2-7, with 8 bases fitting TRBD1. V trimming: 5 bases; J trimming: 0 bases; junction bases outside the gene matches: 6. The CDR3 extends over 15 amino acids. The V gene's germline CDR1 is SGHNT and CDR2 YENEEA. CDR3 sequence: CASSDRQGSSYEQYF. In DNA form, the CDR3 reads TGTGCCAGCAGCGACCGACAGGGGAGCTCCTACGAGCAGTACTTC.

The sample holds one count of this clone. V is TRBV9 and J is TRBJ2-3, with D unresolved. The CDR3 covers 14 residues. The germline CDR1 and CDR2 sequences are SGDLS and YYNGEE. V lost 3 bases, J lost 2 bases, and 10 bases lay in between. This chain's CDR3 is CASSEPPSTDTQYF. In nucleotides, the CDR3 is TGTGCCAGCAGCGAGCCCCCTTCCACAGATACGCAGTATTTT.

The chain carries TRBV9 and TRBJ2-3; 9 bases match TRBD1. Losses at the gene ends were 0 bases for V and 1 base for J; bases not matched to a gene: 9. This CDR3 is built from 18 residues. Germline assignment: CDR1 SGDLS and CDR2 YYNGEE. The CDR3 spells CASSVVGGGQGRTDTQYF. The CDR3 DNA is TGTGCCAGCAGCGTAGTGGGGGGGGGACAGGGACGCACAGATACGCAGTATTTT.

CDR3 residues: CASSADDRDRGETQYF. Written as DNA, the CDR3 is TGCGCCAGCAGCGCAGACGACCGGGACAGGGGAGAGACCCAGTACTTC. The rearrangement joins TRBV5-1 to TRBJ2-5, with TRBD1 matching 10 bases. The CDR3 sequence is 16 residues long. Germline V gene sequence: CDR1 SGHRS, CDR2 YFSETQ. The V segment lost 4 bases and the J segment 4 bases; nucleotides outside the gene matches: 10.

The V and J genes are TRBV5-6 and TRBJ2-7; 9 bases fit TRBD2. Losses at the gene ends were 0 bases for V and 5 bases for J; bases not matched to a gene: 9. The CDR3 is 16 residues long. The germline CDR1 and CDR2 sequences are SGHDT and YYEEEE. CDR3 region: CASSLEGVAGAHEQYF. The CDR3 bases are TGTGCCAGCAGCTTGGAGGGAGTAGCGGGAGCCCACGAGCAGTACTTC.

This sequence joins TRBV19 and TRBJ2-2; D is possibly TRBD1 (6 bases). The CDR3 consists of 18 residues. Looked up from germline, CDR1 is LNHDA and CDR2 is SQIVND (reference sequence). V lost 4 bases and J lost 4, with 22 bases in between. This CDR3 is CASSTGHPNPTRTGELFF. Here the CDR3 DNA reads TGTGCCAGTAGTACGGGACATCCGAATCCGACGCGCACCGGGGAGCTGTTTTTT.

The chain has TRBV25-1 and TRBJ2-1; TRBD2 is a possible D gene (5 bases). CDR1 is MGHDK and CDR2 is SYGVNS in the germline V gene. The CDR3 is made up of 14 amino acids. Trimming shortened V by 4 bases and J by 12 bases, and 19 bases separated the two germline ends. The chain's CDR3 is CASSVSSSSGGQFF. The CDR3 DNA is TGTGCCAGCAGTGTTTCTAGCTCCTCCGGTGGGCAGTTCTTC.

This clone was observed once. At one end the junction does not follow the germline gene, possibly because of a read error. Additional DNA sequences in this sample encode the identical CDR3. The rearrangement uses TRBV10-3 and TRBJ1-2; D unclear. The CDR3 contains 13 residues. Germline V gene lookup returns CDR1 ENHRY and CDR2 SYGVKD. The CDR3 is CAISDLEVNGYTF. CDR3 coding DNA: TGTGCCATCAGTGACTTAGAGGTGAATGGCTACACTTTC.

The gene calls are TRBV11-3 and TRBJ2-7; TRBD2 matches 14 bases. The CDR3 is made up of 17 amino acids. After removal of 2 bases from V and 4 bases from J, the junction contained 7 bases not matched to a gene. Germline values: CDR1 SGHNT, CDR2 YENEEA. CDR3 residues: CASSLPSGTSGSYEQYF. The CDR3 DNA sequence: TGTGCCAGCAGCTTACCATCCGGGACTAGCGGGAGTTACGAGCAGTACTTC.

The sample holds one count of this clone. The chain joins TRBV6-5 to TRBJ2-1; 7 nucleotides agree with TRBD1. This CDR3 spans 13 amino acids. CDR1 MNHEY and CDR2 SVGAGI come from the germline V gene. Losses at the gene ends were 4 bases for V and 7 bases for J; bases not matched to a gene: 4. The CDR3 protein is CASSSDRDNEQFF. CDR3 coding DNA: TGTGCCAGCAGTTCAGACAGGGATAATGAGCAGTTCTTC.

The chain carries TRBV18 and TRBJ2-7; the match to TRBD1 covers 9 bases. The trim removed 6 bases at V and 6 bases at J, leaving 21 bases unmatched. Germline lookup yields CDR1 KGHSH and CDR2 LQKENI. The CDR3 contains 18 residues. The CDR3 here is CASSYRGRTGQGGGEQYF. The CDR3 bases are TGTGCCAGCTCGTACAGGGGGCGGACAGGTCAAGGCGGTGGCGAGCAGTACTTC.

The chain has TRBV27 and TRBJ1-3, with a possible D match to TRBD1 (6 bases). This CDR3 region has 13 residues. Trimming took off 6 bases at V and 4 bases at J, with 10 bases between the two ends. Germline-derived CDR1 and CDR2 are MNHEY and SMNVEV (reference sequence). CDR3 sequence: CASRQTGGNTIYF. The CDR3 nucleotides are TGTGCCAGCAGACAGACAGGCGGAAACACCATATATTTT.

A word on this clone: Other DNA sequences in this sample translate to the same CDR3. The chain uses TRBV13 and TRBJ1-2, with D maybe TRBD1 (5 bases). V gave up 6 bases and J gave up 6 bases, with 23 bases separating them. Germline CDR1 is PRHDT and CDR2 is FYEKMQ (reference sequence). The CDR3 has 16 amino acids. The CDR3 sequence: CASRTLGGVREHGYTF. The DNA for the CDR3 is TGTGCCAGCAGGACTCTGGGGGGGGTTAGGGAGCATGGCTACACCTTC.

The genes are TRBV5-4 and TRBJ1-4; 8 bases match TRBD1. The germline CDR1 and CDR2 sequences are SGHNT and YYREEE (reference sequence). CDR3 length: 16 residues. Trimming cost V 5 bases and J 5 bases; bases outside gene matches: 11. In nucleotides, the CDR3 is TGTGCCAGCAGTGACCGGGAAGGACAGGGAAATGAAAAACTGTTTTTT. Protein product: CASSDREGQGNEKLFF.

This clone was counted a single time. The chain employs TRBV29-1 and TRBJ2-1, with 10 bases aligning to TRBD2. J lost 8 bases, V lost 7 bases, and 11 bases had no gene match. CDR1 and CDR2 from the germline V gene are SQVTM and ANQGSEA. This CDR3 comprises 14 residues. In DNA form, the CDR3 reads TGCAGCGCCTACCTAGCGGGAGTATTCTATGAGCAGTTCTTC. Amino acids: CSAYLAGVFYEQFF.

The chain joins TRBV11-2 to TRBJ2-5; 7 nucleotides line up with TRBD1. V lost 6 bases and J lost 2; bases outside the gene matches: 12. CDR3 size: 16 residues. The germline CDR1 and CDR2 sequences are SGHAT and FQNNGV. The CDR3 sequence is CASRPGPGQQQETQYF. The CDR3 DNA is TGTGCCAGCAGGCCCGGGCCGGGACAGCAGCAAGAGACCCAGTACTTC.

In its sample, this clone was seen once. CDR3 loop: CASSLDRTGGAYEQYF. The CDR3 DNA sequence: TGTGCCAGCAGCCTTGATCGGACAGGGGGCGCCTACGAGCAGTACTTC. This chain links TRBV28 with TRBJ2-7; 11 nucleotides line up with TRBD1. The CDR3 has 16 amino acids. J lost 2 bases, V lost 6 bases, and 9 bases had no gene match. Germline CDR1 reads MDHEN; CDR2 reads SYDVKM.

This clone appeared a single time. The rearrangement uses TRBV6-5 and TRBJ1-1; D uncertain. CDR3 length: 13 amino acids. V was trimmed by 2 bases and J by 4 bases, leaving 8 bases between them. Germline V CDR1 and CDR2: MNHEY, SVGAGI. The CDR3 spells CASSYDTVTEAFF. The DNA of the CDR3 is TGTGCCAGCAGTTACGACACGGTCACTGAAGCTTTCTTT.